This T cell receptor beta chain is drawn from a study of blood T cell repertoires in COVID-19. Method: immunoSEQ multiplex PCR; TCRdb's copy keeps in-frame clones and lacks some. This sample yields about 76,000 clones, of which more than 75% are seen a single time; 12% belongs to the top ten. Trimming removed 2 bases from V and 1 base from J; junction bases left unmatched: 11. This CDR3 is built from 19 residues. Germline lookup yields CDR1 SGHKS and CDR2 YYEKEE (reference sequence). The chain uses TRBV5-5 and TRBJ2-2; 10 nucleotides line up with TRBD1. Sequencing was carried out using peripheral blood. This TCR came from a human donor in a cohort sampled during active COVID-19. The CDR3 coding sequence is TGTGCCAGCAGCTTAGACAGGGGGCGGCCCCCCCAGAACACCGGGGAGCTGTTTTTT. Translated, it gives CASSLDRGRPPQNTGELFF.